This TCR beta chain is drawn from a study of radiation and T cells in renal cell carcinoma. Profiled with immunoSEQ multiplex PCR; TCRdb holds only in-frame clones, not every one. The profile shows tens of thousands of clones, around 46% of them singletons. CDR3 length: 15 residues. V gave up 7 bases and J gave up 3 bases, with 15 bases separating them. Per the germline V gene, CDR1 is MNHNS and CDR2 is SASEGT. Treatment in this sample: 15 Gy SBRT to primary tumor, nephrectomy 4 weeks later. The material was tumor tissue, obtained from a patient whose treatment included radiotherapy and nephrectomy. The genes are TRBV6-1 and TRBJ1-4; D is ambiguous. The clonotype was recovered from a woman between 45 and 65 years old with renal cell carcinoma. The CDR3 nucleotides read TGTGCCAGCACTCAAACACTGGGCGCTAATGAAAAACTGTTTTTT. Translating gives CASTQTLGANEKLFF.